The next 28 T cell receptor beta chains were all read from a single sample in a study of regulatory T cells in long-lasting Graves disease (dated by TCRdb to the early 2020s). The time point label of this sample denotes: newly diagnosed GD, antithyroid drugs for less than 3 months. For both TCR sequencing and RNA sequencing, RNA was extracted from PBMCs using TRIzol. The library came from multiplex PCR. Sequenced using an Illumina HiSeq 4000. iRepertoire HTBI primers and Arm-PCR amplification of CDR3 regions were used to construct TCR beta libraries. TCRdb ran its own pipeline on the public reads, namely fastp trimming at Q25 and MiXCR clone calling, and kept in-frame beta chains. CDR3 protein duplicates are merged, each entry listing the most common genes and DNA. The sample contains fewer than 650,000 distinct CDR3 sequences, roughly 15% of them found a single time. The ten largest make up around a sixth of the sample.

This sample also appeared in a second study, on T cells in Graves' hyperthyroidism and ophthalmopathy.

The sample consisted of peripheral blood mononuclear cells (PBMCs), taken at new diagnosis, from a patient treated with antithyroid drugs. The receptors here all came from a woman aged 25 to 39 with Graves disease. Donor details come from another sample of the same person, matched by shared clones.

The V and J genes are TRBV3-1 and TRBJ1-1; TRBD1 aligns across 10 bases. The CDR3 runs to 17 residues. In germline, CDR1 is LGHDT, CDR2 YNNKEL (reference sequence). V shed 1 base, J shed 6 bases, and the junction held 11 bases outside the gene matches. The CDR3 DNA is TGTGCCAGCAGCCAAGCGGAGCAAGACAGGGGGCTATCTGAAGCTTTCTTT. It specifies CASSQAEQDRGLSEAFF.

The rearrangement links TRBV6-5 to TRBJ2-3; 7 bases are shared with TRBD1. The CDR3 consists of 17 residues. Per the germline V gene, CDR1 is MNHEY and CDR2 is SVGAGI. V was clipped by 4 bases and J by 2 bases; unmatched bases: 12. The CDR3 nucleotides are TGTGCCAGCAGTTCAGGACAGGCGATTCTTTCCACAGATACGCAGTATTTT. Protein product: CASSSGQAILSTDTQYF.

This chain connects TRBV14 to TRBJ2-1, with a weak D call TRBD1 (5 bases). V lost 1 base, J lost 5 bases, and 15 bases lay in between. The CDR3 contains 16 residues. The germline gives CDR1 SGHDN, CDR2 FVKESK. CDR3 in amino acids: CASSQGRGFEDNEQFF. CDR3 nucleotide sequence: TGTGCCAGCAGCCAAGGAAGGGGATTTGAGGACAATGAGCAGTTCTTC.

This clonotype was observed many times. The CDR3 loop reads CAIGTGDSYGYTF. The CDR3 coding sequence is TGTGCCATCGGAACAGGGGATAGCTATGGCTACACCTTC. The chain combines TRBV10-3 with TRBJ1-2; 7 bases fit TRBD1. The CDR3 has 13 residues. V was pared by 8 bases and J by 4 bases, with 7 bases of the junction left unmatched. CDR1 and CDR2 (germline): ENHRY, SYGVKD.

This chain joins TRBV19 and TRBJ2-1; D gene uncertain. CDR3 size: 18 residues. Deletions cut 3 bases from V and 4 bases from J, with 22 bases between. Germline-derived CDR1 and CDR2 are LNHDA and SQIVND (reference sequence). CDR3 sequence (DNA): TGTGCCAGTAGTATTCTGGTATCCTTTGGGGAAACGTACAATGAGCAGTTCTTC. Its translation: CASSILVSFGETYNEQFF.

This chain uses TRBV5-1 with TRBJ2-1; no definite D call. This CDR3 region has 12 residues. The germline gives CDR1 SGHRS, CDR2 YFSETQ. The germline V and J ends were trimmed by 3 bases and 8 bases, with 9 bases remaining between them. The CDR3 sequence is CASSWLKDEQFF. CDR3 in DNA: TGCGCCAGCAGCTGGTTAAAAGATGAGCAGTTCTTC.

This clonotype showed up just a few times. V gene TRBV7-6 combines with J gene TRBJ1-3, with D unresolved. This CDR3 has 15 residues. Trimming cost V 3 bases and J 4 bases, with 13 bases left between them. Germline values: CDR1 SGHVS, CDR2 FNYEAQ. The CDR3 loop is CASSFEDKGGNTIYF. Here the CDR3 DNA reads TGTGCCAGCAGCTTCGAGGATAAAGGGGGAAACACCATATATTTT.

The table lists this clonotype with many counts. V usage is TRBV28 and J usage is TRBJ1-4; D gene unclear. The CDR3 runs 15 residues. Trimming shortened V by 10 bases and J by 7 bases, and 22 bases separated the two germline ends. The germline CDR1 and CDR2 sequences are MDHEN and SYDVKM. DNA for the CDR3: TGTGCCACCTCGTCCCTCGTACGTGGCGGTGAAAAACTGTTTTTT. Its protein is CATSSLVRGGEKLFF.

Of note for this clonotype: One base away lies a much larger clone, so this may be a sequencing read error. It is likely a read error, because the conserved phenylalanine at the end of the CDR3 is missing. The rearrangement uses TRBV11-2 and TRBJ2-1; perhaps TRBD2 as D (6 bases). The DNA end is a closer match to TRBJ2-5, so the J assignment may be wrong. This CDR3 contains 14 residues. Per the germline V gene, CDR1 is SGHAT and CDR2 is FQNNGV. The CDR3, as DNA: TGTGCCAGCAGCATACAGACCGGAGGGGAGACCCAGTACCTC. Amino acids: CASSIQTGGETQYL.

This clonotype was seen at least ten times. The genes are TRBV29-1 and TRBJ1-2; D remains unclear. V lost 4 bases to trimming and J lost 0 bases, with 6 bases between them. Per germline, CDR1 SQVTM and CDR2 ANQGSEA. The length of the CDR3 is 12 residues. As DNA, the CDR3 is TGCAGCGTTGCACAGTCTAACTATGGCTACACCTTC. Protein product: CSVAQSNYGYTF.

This clonotype was picked up many times. The chain carries TRBV5-1 and TRBJ1-2, with D unclear. The germline CDR1 and CDR2 sequences are SGHRS and YFSETQ. V shed 4 bases and J shed 8 bases, with 27 bases lying between them. The CDR3 has 17 amino acids. The CDR3 bases are TGCGCCAGCAGCCCGACCCCATTGCAAAGGTTGAACGTCGGCTACACCTTC. This encodes CASSPTPLQRLNVGYTF.

This clonotype was counted a few times. The chain uses TRBV20-1 and TRBJ1-5, with D possibly being TRBD1 (5 bases). This CDR3 is 15 amino acids long. From germline, CDR1 is DFQATT and CDR2 SNEGSKA (reference sequence). The germline V and J ends were trimmed by 5 bases and 3 bases, with 17 bases remaining between them. The CDR3 sequence: CSARKTGTINQPQHF. The CDR3 DNA sequence: TGCAGTGCTCGGAAAACCGGGACGATCAATCAGCCCCAGCATTTT.

This clonotype was seen only a few times. This sequence joins TRBV19 and TRBJ2-2; TRBD2 might be the D (6 bases). Germline assignment: CDR1 LNHDA and CDR2 SQIVND (reference sequence). Trimming stripped 3 bases from V and 1 base from J, with 9 bases between. The CDR3 runs to 15 residues. The CDR3 reads CASSMGRLNTGELFF. The CDR3 DNA sequence: TGTGCCAGTAGTATGGGGAGGTTGAACACCGGGGAGCTGTTTTTT.

This clonotype has a count of ten or more. The rearrangement uses TRBV2 and TRBJ1-2; no clear D. Trimming stripped 6 bases from V and 4 bases from J, with 9 bases between. Germline V gene sequence: CDR1 SNHLY, CDR2 FYNNEI. CDR3 length equals 12 residues. The CDR3 sequence: CASRADTYGYTF. The CDR3 DNA is TGTGCCAGCAGAGCAGATACCTATGGCTACACCTTC.

This clonotype was seen a handful of times. This chain links TRBV20-1 with TRBJ2-3; D may correspond to TRBD1 or TRBD2 (5 bases each). The CDR3 totals 14 residues. Germline CDR1 reads DFQATT; CDR2 reads SNEGSKA (reference sequence). V was shortened by 4 bases and J by 1 base, with 12 bases between the two germline ends. CDR3 region: CSATPGPRTDTQYF. The DNA for the CDR3 is TGCAGTGCTACCCCGGGGCCCCGCACAGATACGCAGTATTTT.

CDR3 DNA: TGTGCCAGCAGCTGGTCCTCTGGGTGGGTGACCCAGCAGTTCTTC. Amino acid sequence: CASSWSSGWVTQQFF. This chain connects TRBV5-8 to TRBJ2-1, with D unclear. The CDR3 totals 15 residues. CDR1 SGHTS and CDR2 YDEGEE come from the germline V gene. Trimming left V 3 bases short and J 11 bases short, with 21 bases between.

Many counts were recorded for this clonotype. V and J are TRBV28 and TRBJ1-6; 7 bases agree with TRBD1. The V gene's germline CDR1 is MDHEN and CDR2 SYDVKM. Trimming cost V 8 bases and J 5 bases; bases outside gene matches: 9. CDR3 length: 15 amino acids. CDR3 region: CASRNGGQNNSPLHF. In DNA, the CDR3 is TGTGCCAGCCGGAACGGGGGACAGAATAATTCACCCCTCCACTTT.

The chain couples TRBV2 to TRBJ2-1; D not certain. This CDR3 spans 12 amino acids. Trimming stripped 3 bases from V and 8 bases from J, with 8 bases between. Germline CDR1 and CDR2: SNHLY and FYNNEI. CDR3 protein: CASSDEAYEQFF. CDR3 nucleotide sequence: TGTGCCAGCAGTGACGAAGCCTATGAGCAGTTCTTC.

The V call is TRBV20-1, the J call TRBJ2-5, with D perhaps TRBD1 (5 bases). Germline assignment: CDR1 DFQATT and CDR2 SNEGSKA (reference sequence). The CDR3 loop spans 12 amino acids. V gave up 5 bases and J gave up 1 base, with 8 bases separating them. The CDR3 DNA reads TGCAGTGCTTTGGACATCCAAGAGACCCAGTACTTC. Residues: CSALDIQETQYF.

A note on this clonotype: A read error may produce the germline difference seen at one junction end. This sequence joins TRBV28 and TRBJ2-7; TRBD2 matches at 8 bases. This CDR3 spans 15 amino acids. Germline lookup yields CDR1 MDHEN and CDR2 SYDVKM. CDR3 coding DNA: TGTGCCGGCAGTTTGGGGATAGCGGGACGGGACGAGCAGTACTTC. Its protein product is CAGSLGIAGRDEQYF.

The chain joins TRBV3-1 to TRBJ2-3; D might be TRBD2 (6 bases). Germline CDR1 reads LGHDT; CDR2 reads YNNKEL (reference sequence). V was pared by 8 bases and J by 5 bases, with 8 bases between. This CDR3 comprises 11 residues. CDR3 DNA sequence: TGTGCCAGCGGGACTGAAGATACGCAGTATTTT. The encoded protein is CASGTEDTQYF.

This clonotype was counted a few times. The chain combines TRBV18 with TRBJ2-5, with 12 bases that match TRBD2. Germline CDR1 reads KGHSH; CDR2 reads LQKENI. The CDR3 length is 14 residues. Trimming removed 5 bases from V and 4 bases from J; junction bases left unmatched: 2. The CDR3 nucleotides read TGTGCCAGCTCAGCGGGACTAGCGGGAGAGACCCAGTACTTC. It yields the protein CASSAGLAGETQYF.

This clonotype was observed many times. The chain has TRBV24-1 and TRBJ2-1; a weak D match, TRBD2 (7 bases). Trimming pared 7 bases from V and 2 bases from J, leaving 17 bases between. CDR1 and CDR2 (germline): KGHDR, SFDVKD. The CDR3 consists of 16 residues. The CDR3 nucleotides read TGTGCCACCAGCGATGGGGGGGCCGTCACCTACAATGAGCAGTTCTTC. Encoded protein: CATSDGGAVTYNEQFF.

CDR3 sequence: CSVEDPGQGVHTFLHTEAFF. The DNA for the CDR3 is TGCAGCGTTGAAGATCCCGGACAGGGGGTTCATACATTCCTTCACACTGAAGCTTTCTTT. J is TRBJ1-1 and V is TRBV29-1; 10 nucleotides align to TRBD1. Per germline, CDR1 SQVTM and CDR2 ANQGSEA. The CDR3 runs to 20 residues. Trimming cost V 0 bases and J 3 bases; bases outside gene matches: 19.

The rearrangement joins TRBV28 to TRBJ1-5; 8 nucleotides match TRBD1. The J segment lost 2 bases and the V segment lost 6 bases, leaving 9 bases of the junction unmatched. Germline assignment: CDR1 MDHEN and CDR2 SYDVKM. The CDR3 has 16 residues. Here the CDR3 reads CASRVWTGSGNQPQHF. The CDR3 DNA follows: TGTGCCAGCAGGGTATGGACAGGGTCGGGCAATCAGCCCCAGCATTTT. Variable domain in full (rest from reference TRBV28 and TRBJ1-5): DVKVTQSSRYLVKRTGEKVFLECVQDMDHENMFWYRQDPGLGLRLIYFSYDVKMKEKGDIPEGYSVSREKKERFSLILESASTNQTSMYLCASRVWTGSGNQPQHFGDGTRLSIL.

V and J are TRBV20-1 and TRBJ2-1, with a tentative D call TRBD1 (6 bases). Germline V CDR1 and CDR2: DFQATT, SNEGSKA (reference sequence). Trimming removed 1 base at V and 7 bases at J, with 20 bases between. This CDR3 is built from 16 residues. The CDR3 nucleotides read TGCAGTGCTAGAGGGGACCGGGGTGGGGGCGGGAATGAGCAGTTCTTC. Protein product: CSARGDRGGGGNEQFF.

This clonotype has a handful of counts. The rearrangement links TRBV20-1 to TRBJ1-3; D possibly corresponds to TRBD1 (6 bases). CDR1 and CDR2 (germline): DFQATT, SNEGSKA (reference sequence). Trimming pared 6 bases from V and 0 bases from J, leaving 18 bases between. The CDR3 loop spans 16 amino acids. CDR3 bases: TGCAGTGCCTGGGCGGGGACAATCAGCTCTGGAAACACCATATATTTT. Encoded protein: CSAWAGTISSGNTIYF.

This clonotype was found a few times. This chain joins TRBV27 and TRBJ2-1; 8 positions match TRBD1. V trimming: 7 bases; J trimming: 1 base; junction bases outside the gene matches: 6. The length of the CDR3 is 15 residues. Per germline, CDR1 MNHEY and CDR2 SMNVEV (reference sequence). CDR3 in amino acids: CASKGQGSSYNEQFF. Here the CDR3 DNA reads TGTGCCAGCAAAGGACAGGGTAGTTCCTACAATGAGCAGTTCTTC.